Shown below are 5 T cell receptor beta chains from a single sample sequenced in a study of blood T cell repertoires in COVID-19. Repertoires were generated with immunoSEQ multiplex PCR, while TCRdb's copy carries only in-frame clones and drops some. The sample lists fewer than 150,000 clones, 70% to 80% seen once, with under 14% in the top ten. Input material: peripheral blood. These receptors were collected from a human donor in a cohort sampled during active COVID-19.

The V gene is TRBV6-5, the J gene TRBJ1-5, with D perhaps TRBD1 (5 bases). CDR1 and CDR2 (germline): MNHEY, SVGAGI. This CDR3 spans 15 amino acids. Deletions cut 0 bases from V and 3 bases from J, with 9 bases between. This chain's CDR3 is CASSYSGLVNQPQHF. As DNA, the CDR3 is TGTGCCAGCAGTTACTCGGGGCTTGTCAATCAGCCCCAGCATTTT.

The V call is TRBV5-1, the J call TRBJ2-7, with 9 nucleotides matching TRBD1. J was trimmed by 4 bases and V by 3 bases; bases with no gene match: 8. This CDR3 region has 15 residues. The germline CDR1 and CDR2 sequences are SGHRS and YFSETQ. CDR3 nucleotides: TGCGCCAGCAGCTCCGCGACAGGGGGTTGGTACGAGCAGTACTTC. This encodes CASSSATGGWYEQYF.

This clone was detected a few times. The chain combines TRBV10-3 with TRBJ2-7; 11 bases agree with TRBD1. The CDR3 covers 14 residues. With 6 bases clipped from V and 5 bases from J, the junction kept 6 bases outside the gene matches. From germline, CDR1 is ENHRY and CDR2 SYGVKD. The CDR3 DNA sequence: TGTGCCATCAGGTCGGACAGGGGGCCTGACGAGCAGTACTTC. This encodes CAIRSDRGPDEQYF.

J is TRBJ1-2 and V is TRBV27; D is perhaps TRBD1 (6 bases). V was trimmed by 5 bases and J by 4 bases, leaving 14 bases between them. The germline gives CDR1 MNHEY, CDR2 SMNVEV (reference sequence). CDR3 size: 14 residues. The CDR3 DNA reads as TGTGCCAGCAGTCTTTACACAGGGTCCTATGGCTACACCTTC. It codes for CASSLYTGSYGYTF.

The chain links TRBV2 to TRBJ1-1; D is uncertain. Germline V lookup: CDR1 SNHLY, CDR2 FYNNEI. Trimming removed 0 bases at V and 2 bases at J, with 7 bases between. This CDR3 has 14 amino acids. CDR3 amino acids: CASSEARGNTEAFF. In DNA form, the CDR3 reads TGTGCCAGCAGTGAAGCTCGGGGTAACACTGAAGCTTTCTTT.